One sample yielded the 26 T cell receptor beta chains listed below, sequenced in a study of identical twins. Each CDR3 protein gets one entry after TCRdb re-called the 5' RACE reads with MiXCR. The sample has nearly 900,000 distinct CDR3 sequences, 12% seen once. The same data also went into a second study, on yellow fever vaccine responses in identical twins.

Material for sequencing was PBMCs. The origin of the receptors is a woman in her late teens or twenties in good health.

This clonotype has just a few counts. J is TRBJ2-1 and V is TRBV5-1, with 8 bases aligning to TRBD2. The CDR3 has 15 amino acids. Germline CDR1 and CDR2: SGHRS and YFSETQ. With 4 bases clipped from V and 4 bases from J, the junction kept 7 bases outside the gene matches. CDR3 sequence reads: CASSLMAGGYNEQFF. CDR3 DNA: TGCGCCAGCAGCCTTATGGCGGGGGGTTACAATGAGCAGTTCTTC.

The J gene is TRBJ2-5, the V gene TRBV2; a possible D gene is TRBD2 (6 bases). CDR1 SNHLY and CDR2 FYNNEI come from the germline V gene. The CDR3 totals 14 residues. Trimming removed 2 bases at V and 3 bases at J, with 10 bases between. CDR3 in DNA: TGTGCCAGCAGTGAAATGGAGGGGAAAGAGACCCAGTACTTC. This translates into CASSEMEGKETQYF. Using reference TRBV2 and TRBJ2-5 for the parts outside the CDR3, the full variable domain is EPEVTQTPSHQVTQMGQEVILRCVPISNHLYFYWYRQILGQKVEFLVSFYNNEISEKSEIFDDQFSVERPDGSNFTLKIRSTKLEDSAMYFCASSEMEGKETQYFGPGTRLLVL.

The chain combines TRBV24-1 with TRBJ2-2; no reliable D call. V was cut by 2 bases and J by 0 bases, with 9 bases left in between. In germline, CDR1 is KGHDR, CDR2 SFDVKD. CDR3 size: 16 residues. CDR3 amino acids: CATSDSIIANTGELFF. The CDR3 DNA is TGTGCCACCAGTGATTCGATCATAGCGAACACCGGGGAGCTGTTTTTT.

In this sample, this clonotype turned up a few times. The chain has TRBV12-3 or TRBV12-4 and TRBJ1-2; TRBD1 aligns across 7 bases. The CDR3 consists of 15 residues. J was trimmed by 6 bases and V by 2 bases; bases with no gene match: 9. CDR3 loop: CASSLRQGRYDGYTF. In nucleotides, the CDR3 is TGTGCCAGCAGTTTAAGACAGGGACGCTATGATGGCTACACCTTC.

A few counts support this clonotype. V gene TRBV28 combines with J gene TRBJ1-5; the D gene is possibly TRBD1 (5 bases). V shed 10 bases and J shed 3 bases, with 13 bases lying between them. Germline V lookup: CDR1 MDHEN, CDR2 SYDVKM. The CDR3 length is 13 residues. The CDR3, as DNA: TGTGCCACCGAAGGGACGCTCAATCAGCCCCAGCATTTT. Residues: CATEGTLNQPQHF.

There are many counts of this clonotype. The chain combines TRBV20-1 with TRBJ2-3, with 11 positions matching TRBD2. The CDR3 is 15 residues long. Germline V gene sequence: CDR1 DFQATT, CDR2 SNEGSKA (reference sequence). The V gene end was trimmed by 4 bases and the J gene end by 2 bases; junction bases not matched to a gene: 5. This CDR3 reads CSAIRSGGVTDTQYF. CDR3 sequence (DNA): TGCAGTGCTATCCGTAGCGGGGGGGTCACAGATACGCAGTATTTT.

This sequence joins TRBV7-8 and TRBJ2-5, with 10 bases identical to TRBD2. The J segment lost 1 base and the V segment lost 4 bases, leaving 6 bases of the junction unmatched. Germline CDR1 reads SGHVS; CDR2 reads FQNEAQ. This CDR3 has 16 amino acids. CDR3 region: CASSSRLAGLQETQYF. In nucleotides, the CDR3 is TGTGCCAGCAGCTCCCGACTAGCGGGCCTCCAAGAGACCCAGTACTTC.

This clonotype was counted a few times. In DNA form, the CDR3 reads TGTGCCATCAGTGAGGATAGCGGGGAATTAGAGACCCAGTACTTC. Protein sequence: CAISEDSGELETQYF. The J gene is TRBJ2-5, the V gene TRBV10-3; 8 positions match TRBD2. The CDR3 is made up of 15 amino acids. The V gene's germline CDR1 is ENHRY and CDR2 SYGVKD. Trimming at V came to 2 bases and at J to 4 bases, leaving 6 bases not matched to a gene.

This chain joins TRBV10-3 and TRBJ1-1; 7 nucleotides line up with TRBD1. V gave up 6 bases and J gave up 0 bases; unmatched junction bases: 4. CDR3 size: 14 residues. Germline V gene lookup returns CDR1 ENHRY and CDR2 SYGVKD. CDR3 sequence reads: CAIRNDRVNTEAFF. In DNA, the CDR3 is TGTGCCATCAGGAATGACAGGGTGAACACTGAAGCTTTCTTT.

This clonotype came up a few times. CDR3 DNA sequence: TGCAGTGCTAGAGCTTCGGGACGGACCAGAACCGGGGAGCTGTTTTTT. Encoded protein: CSARASGRTRTGELFF. This rearrangement joins TRBV20-1 to TRBJ2-2, with D perhaps being TRBD1 or TRBD2 (5 bases each). V lost 1 base and J lost 5, with 17 bases in between. Germline CDR1 and CDR2: DFQATT and SNEGSKA (reference sequence). The CDR3 is made up of 16 amino acids.

This clonotype was detected ten times or more. The chain couples TRBV5-1 to TRBJ2-7; D is unresolved. The CDR3 totals 13 residues. Germline values: CDR1 SGHRS, CDR2 YFSETQ. Trimming pared 0 bases from V and 1 base from J, leaving 5 bases between. The CDR3 DNA reads TGCGCCAGCAGCTTGGGCGCTTCCTACGAGCAGTACTTC. It encodes CASSLGASYEQYF.

The J gene is TRBJ2-1, the V gene TRBV28; 10 bases map to TRBD2. The CDR3 sequence is 17 residues long. With 1 base clipped from V and 7 bases from J, the junction kept 10 bases outside the gene matches. Germline CDR1 MDHEN, CDR2 SYDVKM. CDR3 bases: TGTGCCAGCAGTTTATTACTAGCGGGAACTGGAGGGAATGAGCAGTTCTTC. Protein product: CASSLLLAGTGGNEQFF. Filled out from reference TRBV28 and TRBJ2-1, the complete variable domain reads DVKVTQSSRYLVKRTGEKVFLECVQDMDHENMFWYRQDPGLGLRLIYFSYDVKMKEKGDIPEGYSVSREKKERFSLILESASTNQTSMYLCASSLLLAGTGGNEQFFGPGTRLTVL.

The chain has TRBV7-6 and TRBJ2-1; 9 bases agree with TRBD2. Trimming removed 5 bases from V and 5 bases from J; junction bases left unmatched: 13. From germline, CDR1 is SGHVS and CDR2 FNYEAQ. The CDR3 runs 17 residues. The CDR3 DNA follows: TGTGCCAGCAGCGCTAGCTTGCGTAGCGGGAGTCACAATGAGCAGTTCTTC. Its translation: CASSASLRSGSHNEQFF.

The chain has TRBV3-1 and TRBJ2-1, with a possible D match to TRBD1 (6 bases). The germline V gene encodes CDR1 LGHDT and CDR2 YNNKEL (reference sequence). The length of the CDR3 is 16 residues. Trimming took off 0 bases at V and 4 bases at J, with 13 bases between the two ends. The CDR3 protein is CASSQDLGQKYNEQFF. The CDR3, as DNA: TGTGCCAGCAGCCAAGATCTGGGACAAAAATACAATGAGCAGTTCTTC.

The chain uses TRBV3-1 and TRBJ1-6; 7 bases match TRBD1. The CDR3 totals 15 residues. Trimming took 6 bases from V and 0 from J; bases not matched to a gene: 2. Germline-derived CDR1 and CDR2 are LGHDT and YNNKEL (reference sequence). The CDR3 loop reads CASRTGFSYNSPLHF. The CDR3 region has the DNA TGTGCCAGCAGGACAGGGTTCTCCTATAATTCACCCCTCCACTTT.

CDR3 loop: CASSLFLGDTQYF. Here the CDR3 DNA reads TGCGCCAGCAGCTTGTTTTTGGGAGATACGCAGTATTTT. The V and J genes are TRBV5-1 and TRBJ2-3; unclear D gene. Germline values: CDR1 SGHRS, CDR2 YFSETQ. This CDR3 is 13 amino acids long. The germline V and J ends were trimmed by 1 base and 5 bases, with 8 bases remaining between them.

This clonotype was recorded a few times. V is TRBV6-5 and J is TRBJ2-2; D may be TRBD1 or TRBD2 (5 bases each). Germline V gives CDR1 MNHEY, CDR2 SVGAGI. This CDR3 comprises 15 residues. V gave up 2 bases and J gave up 5 bases, with 12 bases separating them. CDR3 amino acids: CASSYTGPWTGELFF. The DNA for the CDR3 is TGTGCCAGCAGTTACACGGGACCGTGGACCGGGGAGCTGTTTTTT.

The chain joins TRBV7-9 to TRBJ2-7; the match to TRBD2 covers 12 bases. The V gene end was trimmed by 6 bases and the J gene end by 5 bases; junction bases not matched to a gene: 8. The germline gives CDR1 SEHNR, CDR2 FQNEAQ (reference sequence). The CDR3 spans 15 residues. CDR3 DNA sequence: TGTGCCAGCAGAGGGGCTAGCGGGAGGGCCGACGAGCAGTACTTC. Its translation: CASRGASGRADEQYF.

This clonotype has only a few counts. The J gene is TRBJ2-3, the V gene TRBV5-1; 10 bases align to TRBD1. V lost 4 bases and J lost 4; bases outside the gene matches: 9. The CDR3 is made up of 16 amino acids. CDR1 SGHRS and CDR2 YFSETQ come from the germline V gene. Written as DNA, the CDR3 is TGCGCCAGCAGCCTTGACAGGGGGCGTATATCAGATACGCAGTATTTT. Translation gives CASSLDRGRISDTQYF.

This chain joins TRBV20-1 and TRBJ2-1; D possibly corresponds to TRBD1 (5 bases). Germline CDR1 and CDR2: DFQATT and SNEGSKA (reference sequence). Trimming stripped 6 bases from V and 10 bases from J, with 10 bases between. This CDR3 region has 10 residues. As DNA, the CDR3 is TGCAGTGCGACCAGGGTCGAGCAGTTCTTC. Translation gives CSATRVEQFF.

The chain uses TRBV20-1 and TRBJ2-3, with TRBD2 matching over 8 bases. Germline V gene lookup returns CDR1 DFQATT and CDR2 SNEGSKA (reference sequence). The CDR3 loop spans 12 amino acids. The CDR3 DNA sequence: TGCGGCGCGGGAGGCCGAGGAGATACGCAGTATTTT. It yields the protein CGAGGRGDTQYF.

The table lists this clonotype with many counts. The chain carries TRBV5-1 and TRBJ1-1; no clear D gene. Germline V gene data show CDR1 as SGHRS and CDR2 as YFSETQ. The CDR3 sequence is 12 residues long. The V end was cut by 5 bases, the J end by 3 bases, with 8 bases between. The CDR3 DNA follows: TGCGCCAGCAGATGGGCGGACACTGAAGCTTTCTTT. The encoded protein is CASRWADTEAFF.

This clonotype was seen a handful of times. The chain is built from TRBV20-1 and TRBJ2-1; possible D gene TRBD2, 5 bases. The CDR3 runs to 15 residues. Between the trimmed V and J ends, which lost 5 bases and 1 base, there was a span of 15 bases. The germline CDR1 and CDR2 sequences are DFQATT and SNEGSKA (reference sequence). The DNA for the CDR3 is TGCAGTGCTTCCAAGAGGGAGAGGTCCTACAATGAGCAGTTCTTC. Amino acids: CSASKRERSYNEQFF.

Only a few counts were recorded for this clonotype. V and J are TRBV10-3 and TRBJ1-1, with D possibly being TRBD1 (5 bases). The CDR3 extends over 13 amino acids. Germline CDR1 ENHRY, CDR2 SYGVKD. Trimming took off 0 bases at V and 12 bases at J, with 14 bases between the two ends. The CDR3 region is CAISESGGFGTFF. The CDR3, as DNA: TGTGCCATCAGTGAGTCGGGGGGGTTTGGAACTTTCTTT.

This clonotype has at least ten counts. This chain connects TRBV5-1 to TRBJ2-1, with 9 bases lining up with TRBD2. The CDR3 spans 14 residues. Germline lookup yields CDR1 SGHRS and CDR2 YFSETQ. With V trimmed by 1 base and J by 7 bases, 3 bases remained unmatched. The CDR3 DNA is TGCGCCAGCAGCTTGCCGGGACTAGCAAATGAGCAGTTCTTC. This translates into CASSLPGLANEQFF.

The chain links TRBV12-3 or TRBV12-4 to TRBJ2-2; 13 positions agree with TRBD2. This CDR3 comprises 16 residues. V trimming: 7 bases; J trimming: 3 bases; junction bases outside the gene matches: 5. Written as DNA, the CDR3 is TGTGCCAGCACCATTGGACTAGCGGGAGACACCGGGGAGCTGTTTTTT. Its protein product is CASTIGLAGDTGELFF.